These T cell receptor beta chains were read from a single sample in a study of blood T cell repertoires in COVID-19. Assay used: immunoSEQ multiplex PCR; TCRdb lists only in-frame clones, some missing. In the table there are 95,000 to 150,000 clones, around 63% of which are singletons. Specimen: peripheral blood. These receptors originate from a woman between 65 and 79 years old with acute or convalescent COVID-19. CDR3s include the opening cysteine and the closing phenylalanine or tryptophan. The order of the fields is clone size, D gene, J gene, V gene, CDR3 protein, CDR3 DNA. A D gene is named only where the DNA matches it firmly. Not every row has a clone size; where given, it reads once, few, many or a size class.

. . TRBJ1-2 TRBV12-3/TRBV12-4 CASSSRGTYGYTF TGTGCCAGCAGTTCGCGGGGGACCTATGGCTACACCTTC
once TRBD2 TRBJ2-7 TRBV5-4 CASSLPGGAGFVYEQYF TGTGCCAGCAGCCTCCCGGGTGGAGCGGGATTCGTCTACGAGCAGTACTTC
. TRBD2 TRBJ2-7 TRBV6-5 CASSRTSDGGVGQYF TGTGCCAGCAGCCGAACTTCTGACGGGGGGGTCGGGCAGTACTTC
few . TRBJ2-1 TRBV27 CATLGGQYNEQFF TGTGCCACCCTCGGCGGACAGTACAATGAGCAGTTCTTC
. TRBD1 TRBJ1-1 TRBV14 CASSQVDRVGTEAFF TGTGCCAGCAGCCAGGTAGACAGGGTGGGCACTGAAGCTTTCTTT
. . TRBJ1-2 TRBV29-1 CSVVQGFHGYTF TGCAGCGTTGTTCAGGGCTTTCATGGCTACACCTTC
few . TRBJ1-1 TRBV12-3/TRBV12-4 CASSLGGGTEAFF TGTGCCAGCAGTTTAGGAGGTGGGACTGAAGCTTTCTTT
. TRBD2 TRBJ2-1 TRBV19 CASKSGTSRYNEQFF TGTGCCAGCAAATCCGGGACTAGCAGATACAATGAGCAGTTCTTC
. . TRBJ2-2 TRBV5-1 CASSVGLNTGELFF TGCGCCAGCAGCGTCGGACTGAACACCGGGGAGCTGTTTTTT
. . TRBJ2-1 TRBV7-2 CASSLVSGNPYEQFF TGTGCCAGCAGCTTAGTGAGCGGCAACCCCTATGAGCAGTTCTTC
. . TRBJ1-1 TRBV10-3 CAISDRWNTEAFF TGTGCCATCAGTGACCGTTGGAACACTGAAGCTTTCTTT
. . TRBJ2-7 TRBV27 CASSLSHRGYQYYEQYF TGTGCCAGCAGTTTATCACACCGAGGATACCAATACTACGAGCAGTACTTC
. . TRBJ2-1 TRBV5-1 CASSLGIRPSAYNEQFF TGCGCCAGCAGCTTGGGGATAAGACCAAGCGCCTACAATGAGCAGTTCTTC
. TRBD1 TRBJ2-7 TRBV7-9 CASSSSWGTGDEQYF TGTGCCAGCAGTTCAAGTTGGGGGACAGGGGACGAGCAGTACTTC
. TRBD1 TRBJ1-1 TRBV5-4 CASSGTGPRRTEAFF TGTGCCAGCAGTGGGACAGGTCCGAGGCGGACTGAAGCTTTCTTT
. TRBD2 TRBJ2-3 TRBV5-5 CASSLLAGGSTDTQYF TGTGCCAGCAGCTTACTAGCGGGAGGGAGCACAGATACGCAGTATTTT
. . TRBJ2-7 TRBV30 CAWSAQALEQYF TGTGCCTGGAGTGCCCAAGCTCTCGAGCAGTACTTC
. TRBD1 TRBJ2-7 TRBV6-5 CATQPGQGNEQYF TGTGCCACCCAACCGGGACAGGGGAACGAGCAGTACTTC
. . TRBJ1-5 TRBV3-1/TRBV3-2 CASSQDSGPQLSNQPQHF TGTGCCAGCAGCCAAGATAGCGGACCTCAACTCTCCAATCAGCCCCAGCATTTT
once . TRBJ1-4 TRBV19 CASFRKLFF TGTGCCAGCTTCCGGAAACTGTTTTTT
. TRBD1 TRBJ2-3 TRBV5-1 CASSRTGGETDTQYF TGCGCCAGCAGCAGGACAGGGGGCGAAACAGATACGCAGTATTTT
. TRBD2 TRBJ2-3 TRBV5-1 CASSSTSGGATDTQYF TGCGCCAGCAGCTCTACTAGCGGCGGGGCCACAGATACGCAGTATTTT
few . TRBJ1-1 TRBV6-5 CATRLLGGGGTEAFF TGTGCCACCAGACTCCTCGGGGGAGGGGGGACTGAAGCTTTCTTT
. . TRBJ1-5 TRBV19 CASSATGMIQPQHF TGTGCCAGTAGTGCTACAGGGATGATCCAGCCCCAGCATTTT
. . TRBJ2-2 TRBV6-5 CASSFGRPTGELFF TGTGCCAGCAGCTTCGGGAGACCCACCGGGGAGCTGTTTTTT
. . TRBJ2-1 TRBV6-5 CASSRLGGAGNEQFF TGTGCCAGCAGTCGGCTAGGGGGGGCCGGGAATGAGCAGTTCTTC
. . TRBJ1-2 TRBV12-3/TRBV12-4 CASSSPFYGYTF TGTGCCAGCAGTTCCCCCTTCTATGGCTACACCTTC
. TRBD1 TRBJ2-7 TRBV2 CASSDPGTGDYEQYF TGTGCCAGCAGTGATCCAGGGACAGGGGACTACGAGCAGTACTTC
. TRBD2 TRBJ2-4 TRBV15 CATSRETSGNIQYF TGTGCCACCAGCAGAGAGACTAGCGGGAACATTCAGTACTTC
few . TRBJ2-7 TRBV5-5 CASSSLGGAVGEQYF TGTGCCAGCAGCTCCCTCGGAGGGGCGGTAGGCGAGCAGTACTTC
few . TRBJ1-3 TRBV5-1 CASSLAAPSSGNTIYF TGCGCCAGCAGCTTGGCGGCACCTAGCTCTGGAAACACCATATATTTT
few . TRBJ2-2 TRBV9 CASTPGYGMGLTGELFF TGTGCCAGCACCCCAGGATACGGCATGGGTCTCACCGGGGAGCTGTTTTTT
. TRBD2 TRBJ2-1 TRBV11-1 CASSLGASGSTDEQFF TGTGCCAGCAGCTTAGGTGCTAGCGGGAGTACGGATGAGCAGTTCTTC
once TRBD1 TRBJ1-4 TRBV25-1 CASSSILLTGDSEKLFF TGTGCCAGCAGTTCAATTCTCTTGACAGGGGATAGTGAAAAACTGTTTTTT
. TRBD2 TRBJ2-2 TRBV16 CASSQSLFGTKGPILTGELFF TGTGCCAGCAGCCAATCACTATTCGGGACTAAAGGCCCCATCCTTACCGGGGAGCTGTTTTTT
. . TRBJ2-7 TRBV5-1 CASSLQGRLSYEQYF TGCGCCAGCAGCTTGCAGGGAAGGCTAAGCTACGAGCAGTACTTC
. TRBD1 TRBJ2-5 TRBV18 CASSRNPGQEGETQYF TGTGCCAGCTCACGAAATCCGGGACAGGAAGGAGAGACCCAGTACTTC
. TRBD1 TRBJ1-2 TRBV5-1 CASSLYEGAGGYTF TGCGCCAGCAGCTTGTACGAGGGGGCGGGAGGCTACACCTTC
. TRBD1 TRBJ2-2 TRBV4-3 CASSQDLRQGAVTGELFF TGCGCCAGCAGCCAAGATCTTAGGCAGGGGGCGGTCACCGGGGAGCTGTTTTTT
. TRBD1 TRBJ1-6 TRBV6-1 CASSDWGQNSPLHF TGTGCCAGCAGTGATTGGGGACAGAATTCACCCCTCCACTTT
. TRBD1 TRBJ1-1 TRBV12-3/TRBV12-4 CASNRGQSTEAFF TGTGCCAGCAACAGGGGGCAATCCACTGAAGCTTTCTTT
. TRBD1 TRBJ1-1 TRBV29-1 CSVLTDRGEGFF TGCAGCGTGCTCACAGACAGGGGAGAAGGTTTCTTT
. . TRBJ1-3 TRBV19 CASRFSSGNTIYF TGTGCCAGCAGGTTCAGCTCTGGAAACACCATATATTTT
. . TRBJ2-4 TRBV19 CASSIEEGIQYF TGTGCCAGTAGTATAGAGGAGGGGATTCAGTACTTC
few TRBD1 TRBJ2-2 TRBV15 CATSKPLRVQGDTGELFF TGTGCCACCAGCAAACCTTTGAGGGTGCAGGGGGACACCGGGGAGCTGTTTTTT
few . TRBJ2-1 TRBV6-5 CASSGTRKDNEQFF TGTGCCAGCAGCGGGACACGAAAAGACAATGAGCAGTTCTTC
once TRBD2 TRBJ2-7 TRBV6-5 CASSRGGAYEQYF TGTGCCAGCAGCCGCGGGGGGGCCTACGAGCAGTACTTC
. . TRBJ1-5 TRBV6-4 CASSAGGNQPQHF TGTGCCAGCAGCGCGGGGGGCAATCAGCCCCAGCATTTT
few TRBD1 TRBJ1-2 TRBV2 CASSHGTGDGYTF TGTGCCAGCAGTCACGGGACAGGGGATGGCTACACCTTC
. . TRBJ2-3 TRBV3-1/TRBV3-2 CASSQPSTDTQYF TGTGCCAGCAGCCAACCCTCCACAGATACGCAGTATTTT
. . TRBJ1-1 TRBV20-1 CSASFQGNTEAFF TGCAGTGCTAGTTTCCAGGGGAACACTGAAGCTTTCTTT
. . TRBJ1-1 TRBV4-3 CASSLGLKTMMNTEAFF TGCGCCAGCAGCCTTGGGTTGAAGACTATGATGAACACTGAAGCTTTCTTT